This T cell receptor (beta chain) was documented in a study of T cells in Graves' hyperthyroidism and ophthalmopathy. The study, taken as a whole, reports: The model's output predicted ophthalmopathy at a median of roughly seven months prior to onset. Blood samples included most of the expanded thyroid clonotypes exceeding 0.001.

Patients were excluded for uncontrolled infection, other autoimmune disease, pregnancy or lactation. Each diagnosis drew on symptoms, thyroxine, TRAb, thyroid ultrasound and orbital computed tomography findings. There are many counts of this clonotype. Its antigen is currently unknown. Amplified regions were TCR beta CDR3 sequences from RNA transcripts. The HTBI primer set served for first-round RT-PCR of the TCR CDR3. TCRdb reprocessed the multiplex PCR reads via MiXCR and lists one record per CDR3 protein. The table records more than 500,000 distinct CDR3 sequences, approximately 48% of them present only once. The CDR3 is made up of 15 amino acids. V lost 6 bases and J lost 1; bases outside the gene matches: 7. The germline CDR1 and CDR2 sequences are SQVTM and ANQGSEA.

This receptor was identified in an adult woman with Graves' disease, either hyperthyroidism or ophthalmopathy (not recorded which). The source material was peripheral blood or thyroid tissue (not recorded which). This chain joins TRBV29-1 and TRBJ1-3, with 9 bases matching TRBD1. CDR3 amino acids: CSVSQGAESGNTIYF. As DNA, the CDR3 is TGCAGCGTCTCACAGGGGGCTGAATCTGGAAACACCATATATTTT. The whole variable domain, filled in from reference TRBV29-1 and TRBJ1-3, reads SAVISQKPSRDICQRGTSLTIQCQVDSQVTMMFWYRQQPGQSLTLIATANQGSEATYESGFVIDKFPISRPNLTFSTLTVSNMSPEDSSIYLCSVSQGAESGNTIYFGEGSWLTVV.